Listed below are T cell receptor beta chains from one sample, sequenced in a study of T cell repertoires in aging, cancer and after chemotherapy. TCRdb used MiXCR to reprocess the multiplex PCR reads, holding one entry per CDR3 protein. The sample has approximately 10,000 distinct CDR3 sequences; roughly 30% are singletons. The sample consisted of blood. The source is a human donor in good health. CDR3s include the opening cysteine and the closing phenylalanine or tryptophan. Each record gives: CDR3 DNA, CDR3 protein, D gene, V gene, J gene, clone size. The D gene is left open where the match is weak. Expanded clones get a size class; other rows say once, few or many, or leave the size out.

CDR3nt: TGTGCCAGCAGTTTAGCAGACTTCACCGGGGAGCTGTTTTTT
CDR3aa: CASSLADFTGELFF
d_gene: -
v_gene: TRBV27
j_gene: TRBJ2-2
abundance: few

CDR3nt: TGTGCCAGCAGCCTAACGTTAAGCCATCAGCCCCAGCATTTT
CDR3aa: CASSLTLSHQPQHF
d_gene: -
v_gene: TRBV5-6
j_gene: TRBJ1-5
abundance: -

CDR3nt: TGTGCCAGCAGCAGCGGGACCGTCTCCCCTGGGGCCAACGTCCTGACTTTC
CDR3aa: CASSSGTVSPGANVLTF
d_gene: TRBD2
v_gene: TRBV11-2
j_gene: TRBJ2-6
abundance: few

CDR3nt: TGTGCCAGCAGTCCCCATGGCGTGAATGAGCAGTTCTTC
CDR3aa: CASSPHGVNEQFF
d_gene: -
v_gene: TRBV27
j_gene: TRBJ2-1
abundance: -

CDR3nt: TGCAGTGCTAGAGAGCTCCGTTTGAACACTGAAGCTTTCTTT
CDR3aa: CSARELRLNTEAFF
d_gene: -
v_gene: TRBV20-1
j_gene: TRBJ1-1
abundance: few

CDR3nt: TGTGCCACCAGCAGAGATCTTATGAAACCCTACGAGCAGTACTTC
CDR3aa: CATSRDLMKPYEQYF
d_gene: -
v_gene: TRBV15
j_gene: TRBJ2-7
abundance: few

CDR3nt: TGTGCCAGGCACCGTGGAGGGGACAGCACAGATACGCAGTATTTT
CDR3aa: CARHRGGDSTDTQYF
d_gene: -
v_gene: TRBV19
j_gene: TRBJ2-3
abundance: once

CDR3nt: TGTGCCTGGAGTCCCCCGGGACTAGAAGCTTTCTTT
CDR3aa: CAWSPPGLEAFF
d_gene: -
v_gene: TRBV30
j_gene: TRBJ1-1
abundance: -

CDR3nt: TGTGCCACCAGAAGCGGGGGTGATCCTGGGACCCAGTACTTC
CDR3aa: CATRSGGDPGTQYF
d_gene: TRBD2
v_gene: TRBV15
j_gene: TRBJ2-5
abundance: -

CDR3nt: TGTGCCAGCAGTTCGACCCGGACAGGGGGCGACGGCTACACCTTC
CDR3aa: CASSSTRTGGDGYTF
d_gene: TRBD1
v_gene: TRBV12-3/TRBV12-4
j_gene: TRBJ1-2
abundance: medium-sized

CDR3nt: TGTGCCAGCAGCTTAGTAGGGGTAGGTCTCCGGGAGCAGTTCTTC
CDR3aa: CASSLVGVGLREQFF
d_gene: -
v_gene: TRBV7-9
j_gene: TRBJ2-1
abundance: -

CDR3nt: TGTGCCAGCAGCGGACAGGGGTACTATGGCTACACCTTC
CDR3aa: CASSGQGYYGYTF
d_gene: TRBD1
v_gene: TRBV6-1
j_gene: TRBJ1-2
abundance: -

CDR3nt: TGTGCCAGTAGTGCCAGCGGCAGCCTCCCTAGCACTCCCACAGATACGCAGTATTTT
CDR3aa: CASSASGSLPSTPTDTQYF
d_gene: -
v_gene: TRBV19
j_gene: TRBJ2-3
abundance: -

CDR3nt: TGTGCCAGCAGCTTATTCCGGGGGCGGGACACTGAAGCTTTCTTT
CDR3aa: CASSLFRGRDTEAFF
d_gene: -
v_gene: TRBV11-3
j_gene: TRBJ1-1
abundance: -

CDR3nt: TGTGCCACCAGTGATGCAACTCGGGGGAGCTCCTACAATGAGCAGTTCTTC
CDR3aa: CATSDATRGSSYNEQFF
d_gene: -
v_gene: TRBV24-1
j_gene: TRBJ2-1
abundance: few

CDR3nt: TGTGCCTGGATATCGGGGGGCCTATATGGCTACACCTTC
CDR3aa: CAWISGGLYGYTF
d_gene: -
v_gene: TRBV30
j_gene: TRBJ1-2
abundance: medium-sized

CDR3nt: TGCAGTGCTAGCCGGGGGACCCAGTACTTC
CDR3aa: CSASRGTQYF
d_gene: -
v_gene: TRBV20-1
j_gene: TRBJ2-5
abundance: -

CDR3nt: TGTGCCACCACGAATCTTCGAAAGGCTTTCTTT
CDR3aa: CATTNLRKAFF
d_gene: -
v_gene: TRBV6-5
j_gene: TRBJ1-1
abundance: medium-sized

CDR3nt: TGTGCCAGCAGCCCCCGAGGACAGCTTGGAAACACCATATATTTT
CDR3aa: CASSPRGQLGNTIYF
d_gene: -
v_gene: TRBV7-2
j_gene: TRBJ1-3
abundance: -

CDR3nt: TGCAGCGTTGCATGGGACCATACCTACGAGCAGTACTTC
CDR3aa: CSVAWDHTYEQYF
d_gene: -
v_gene: TRBV29-1
j_gene: TRBJ2-7
abundance: medium-sized

CDR3nt: TGCGCCAGCAGCCAAGAAGGAACTAGCACCACAGATACGCAGTATTTT
CDR3aa: CASSQEGTSTTDTQYF
d_gene: -
v_gene: TRBV4-1
j_gene: TRBJ2-3
abundance: -

CDR3nt: TGTGCCAGCAGCTCGGACGGGACAGGCGCTTCCACTGGGGCCAACGTCCTGACTTTC
CDR3aa: CASSSDGTGASTGANVLTF
d_gene: TRBD1
v_gene: TRBV5-4
j_gene: TRBJ2-6
abundance: few

CDR3nt: TGTGCCAGCAGCTTAGACCAGGGGGCGCGTAGCTCCTACAATGAGCAGTTCTTC
CDR3aa: CASSLDQGARSSYNEQFF
d_gene: TRBD1
v_gene: TRBV11-2
j_gene: TRBJ2-1
abundance: -

CDR3nt: TGCAGTGCTAGACCTGGTACCAGGGACAGGGGCGAAAAACTGTTTTTT
CDR3aa: CSARPGTRDRGEKLFF
d_gene: TRBD1
v_gene: TRBV20-1
j_gene: TRBJ1-4
abundance: -

CDR3nt: TGTGCCAGCAGGGGCGGGAAAACGAACATCCAAGAGACCCAGTACTTC
CDR3aa: CASRGGKTNIQETQYF
d_gene: -
v_gene: TRBV6-4
j_gene: TRBJ2-5
abundance: -

CDR3nt: TGCAGCGTTGACTTGCAGGGAGCCGGTGAAGCTTTCTTT
CDR3aa: CSVDLQGAGEAFF
d_gene: -
v_gene: TRBV29-1
j_gene: TRBJ1-1
abundance: medium-sized

CDR3nt: TGTGCCAGCAGCCTGGACAGGAGTTCGGAGACCCAGTACTTC
CDR3aa: CASSLDRSSETQYF
d_gene: TRBD1
v_gene: TRBV7-8
j_gene: TRBJ2-5
abundance: few

CDR3nt: TGTGCCAGCAGTTTGCGGATGGAGGGCACCTACGAGCAGTACTTC
CDR3aa: CASSLRMEGTYEQYF
d_gene: -
v_gene: TRBV6-5
j_gene: TRBJ2-7
abundance: -

CDR3nt: TGTGCCAGCAGCTTTGGACAGGGCAGATCACCCCTCCACTTT
CDR3aa: CASSFGQGRSPLHF
d_gene: TRBD1
v_gene: TRBV7-2
j_gene: TRBJ1-6
abundance: few

CDR3nt: TGTGCCAGCAGTTACCTGGGGGCTCAAAGTTACGAGCAGTACTTC
CDR3aa: CASSYLGAQSYEQYF
d_gene: -
v_gene: TRBV6-5
j_gene: TRBJ2-7
abundance: few

CDR3nt: TGCGCCAGCAGCCAAGCTCCCAACGGGGCCACTAATGAAAAACTGTTTTTT
CDR3aa: CASSQAPNGATNEKLFF
d_gene: -
v_gene: TRBV4-3
j_gene: TRBJ1-4
abundance: -

CDR3nt: TGTGCCAGCAGTTTAAGGCCCCACAGTTCCCTCAATCAGCCCCAGCATTTT
CDR3aa: CASSLRPHSSLNQPQHF
d_gene: -
v_gene: TRBV27
j_gene: TRBJ1-5
abundance: few

CDR3nt: TGTGCCACCAGTGTTGGGCAGAGCTCCTACAATGAGCAGTTCTTC
CDR3aa: CATSVGQSSYNEQFF
d_gene: -
v_gene: TRBV24-1
j_gene: TRBJ2-1
abundance: -

CDR3nt: TGTGCCAGCAGCGTAGATCCGAATCCGGCAAACACCATATATTTT
CDR3aa: CASSVDPNPANTIYF
d_gene: -
v_gene: TRBV9
j_gene: TRBJ1-3
abundance: -

CDR3nt: TGTGCCAGCTCACCCCGAATAGAAGAGACCCAGTACTTC
CDR3aa: CASSPRIEETQYF
d_gene: -
v_gene: TRBV18
j_gene: TRBJ2-5
abundance: -

CDR3nt: TGCAGTGGCGGCGACAGGGTAACAGATACGCAGTATTTT
CDR3aa: CSGGDRVTDTQYF
d_gene: TRBD1
v_gene: TRBV29-1
j_gene: TRBJ2-3
abundance: -

CDR3nt: TGTGCCAGCAGTTTACTGGACAGGACGTACGAGCAGTACTTC
CDR3aa: CASSLLDRTYEQYF
d_gene: TRBD1
v_gene: TRBV27
j_gene: TRBJ2-7
abundance: few

CDR3nt: TGCAGTGCTAGAATCTCAAGCGGGAGGAACGCCTACAATGAGCAGTTCTTC
CDR3aa: CSARISSGRNAYNEQFF
d_gene: TRBD2
v_gene: TRBV20-1
j_gene: TRBJ2-1
abundance: few

CDR3nt: TGTGCCAGCAGCCGAAACCGGGCCTCACCTTCCTACGAGCAGTACTTC
CDR3aa: CASSRNRASPSYEQYF
d_gene: -
v_gene: TRBV5-6
j_gene: TRBJ2-7
abundance: few

CDR3nt: TGCAGTGCCATGGACAGGGGGCGGGATCAGCCCCAGCATTTT
CDR3aa: CSAMDRGRDQPQHF
d_gene: TRBD1
v_gene: TRBV20-1
j_gene: TRBJ1-5
abundance: -

CDR3nt: TGTGCCAGCAGTTTACCAGGACGAAGAACTGAAGCTTTCTTT
CDR3aa: CASSLPGRRTEAFF
d_gene: -
v_gene: TRBV28
j_gene: TRBJ1-1
abundance: -

CDR3nt: TGTGCCAGCAGCTCATACAGGGAGGAGACCCAGTACTTC
CDR3aa: CASSSYREETQYF
d_gene: -
v_gene: TRBV7-3
j_gene: TRBJ2-5
abundance: -

CDR3nt: TGCGCCAGCAGCCGGGGGGTTAGCATCCCAGGGTACGAGCAGTACTTC
CDR3aa: CASSRGVSIPGYEQYF
d_gene: TRBD2
v_gene: TRBV5-1
j_gene: TRBJ2-7
abundance: -

CDR3nt: TGTGCCAGCAGTTACTCGACAGACCTCGGATATGGCTACACCTTC
CDR3aa: CASSYSTDLGYGYTF
d_gene: -
v_gene: TRBV6-5
j_gene: TRBJ1-2
abundance: medium-sized

CDR3nt: TGCAGTGCTGGTCCGGGAGGGATCGAGCAGTACTTC
CDR3aa: CSAGPGGIEQYF
d_gene: TRBD2
v_gene: TRBV20-1
j_gene: TRBJ2-7
abundance: medium-sized

CDR3nt: TGTGCCATCGGGACAGTCGGACCCAGAGGGCAGTTCTTC
CDR3aa: CAIGTVGPRGQFF
d_gene: TRBD1
v_gene: TRBV24-1
j_gene: TRBJ2-1
abundance: -

CDR3nt: TGTGCCAGCAGCCACGGGACACTAATGAATAAACTGTTTTTT
CDR3aa: CASSHGTLMNKLFF
d_gene: -
v_gene: TRBV27
j_gene: TRBJ1-4
abundance: -

CDR3nt: TGTGCCAGCAGTTTATTGTCCGAAGCGGGGGAGCTGTTTTTT
CDR3aa: CASSLLSEAGELFF
d_gene: -
v_gene: TRBV28
j_gene: TRBJ2-2
abundance: -

CDR3nt: TGTGCCAGCAGTTTATTGGGGGAGCGGGAAAAACTGTTTTTT
CDR3aa: CASSLLGEREKLFF
d_gene: -
v_gene: TRBV28
j_gene: TRBJ1-4
abundance: few

CDR3nt: TGTGCCAGCAGCTCCGGGACTAGGAGTTCCTACGAGCAGTACTTC
CDR3aa: CASSSGTRSSYEQYF
d_gene: TRBD2
v_gene: TRBV7-9
j_gene: TRBJ2-7
abundance: -

CDR3nt: TGTGCCAGCAGCTTAGGCCCTTTGGTGGATGGCTACACCTTC
CDR3aa: CASSLGPLVDGYTF
d_gene: -
v_gene: TRBV7-9
j_gene: TRBJ1-2
abundance: few

CDR3nt: TGTGCCAGCAGCTTAGCGGGGGCCGGGGGGCACGAGTTCTTC
CDR3aa: CASSLAGAGGHEFF
d_gene: -
v_gene: TRBV7-6
j_gene: TRBJ2-1
abundance: few